Shown below are 11 T cell receptor beta chains from a single sample sequenced in a study of control samples from healthy donors and cancer patients (dated by TCRdb to 2018 to 2021). Library prep was done by the immunoSEQ multiplex PCR assay. The clones in this table, taken by TCRdb from immuneACCESS, are in-frame only. Not every clone is retained; where verified, under half of the shortfall comes from an unresolved V gene, and the cause of the rest is unknown. The sample data list approximately 72,000 clones, and around nine tenths of these were observed just once. The top ten hold 5.5% to 7.5% of the sample. Sequences were obtained from blood. These receptors were taken from a man between 50 and 59 years old in good health.

The sample holds one count of this clone. The CDR3 sequence is CASSYRTGNGPQHF. CDR3 DNA: TGTGCCAGCAGTTACCGGACAGGGAATGGGCCCCAGCATTTT. The chain uses TRBV6-2 or TRBV6-3 and TRBJ1-5, with 8 bases fitting TRBD1. The length of the CDR3 is 14 residues. V shed 2 bases and J 9 bases; nucleotides not matched to a gene: 6. Looked up from germline, CDR1 is MNHEY and CDR2 is SVGEGT.

This chain joins TRBV5-5 and TRBJ2-1; D is possibly TRBD1 or TRBD2 (6 bases each). The CDR3 covers 14 residues. From germline, CDR1 is SGHKS and CDR2 YYEKEE (reference sequence). V shed 3 bases and J shed 5 bases, with 12 bases lying between them. The DNA for the CDR3 is TGTGCCAGCAGCTGGACGGGGGACAACAATGAGCAGTTCTTC. Residues: CASSWTGDNNEQFF. The whole variable domain, remainder taken from reference TRBV5-5 and TRBJ2-1, is DAGVTQSPTHLIKTRGQQVTLRCSPISGHKSVSWYQQVLGQGPQFIFQYYEKEERGRGNFPDRFSARQFPNYSSELNVNALLLGDSALYLCASSWTGDNNEQFFGPGTRLTVL.

The rearrangement links TRBV7-3 to TRBJ2-2; D remains unclear. V gave up 5 bases and J gave up 6 bases, with 7 bases separating them. Germline values: CDR1 SGHTA, CDR2 FQGTGA. CDR3 length: 12 amino acids. The CDR3 sequence: CASSEIPGELFF. CDR3 nucleotides: TGTGCCAGCAGCGAAATCCCCGGGGAGCTGTTTTTT.

This rearrangement joins TRBV30 to TRBJ1-6, with 8 bases matching TRBD1. The CDR3 length is 16 residues. Germline loops: CDR1 GTSNPN, CDR2 SVGIG (reference sequence). The J segment lost 5 bases and the V segment lost 2 bases, leaving 8 bases of the junction unmatched. The DNA for the CDR3 is TGTGCCTGGAGTCAAAACAGGGGGGCCAATAATTCACCCCTCCACTTT. It specifies CAWSQNRGANNSPLHF. The full variable domain, in which reference TRBV30 and TRBJ1-6 provide the parts outside the CDR3, is SQTIHQWPATLVQPVGSPLSLECTVEGTSNPNLYWYRQAAGRGLQLLFYSVGIGQISSEVPQNLSASRPQDRQFILSSKKLLLSDSGFYLCAWSQNRGANNSPLHFGNGTRLTVT.

The V call is TRBV7-2, the J call TRBJ1-1, with D possibly TRBD1 on 5 matching bases. Germline V gene sequence: CDR1 SGHTA, CDR2 FQGNSA. The CDR3 is 16 residues long. V was pared by 1 base and J by 1 base, with 13 bases between. The CDR3 loop is CASSLDRFRANTEAFF. CDR3 nucleotides: TGTGCCAGCAGCTTAGATCGATTCAGGGCGAACACTGAAGCTTTCTTT. Supplemented by reference TRBV7-2 and TRBJ1-1, the full variable domain reads GAGVSQSPSNKVTEKGKDVELRCDPISGHTALYWYRQSLGQGLEFLIYFQGNSAPDKSGLPSDRFSAERTGGSVSTLTIQRTQQEDSAVYLCASSLDRFRANTEAFFGQGTRLTVV.

This chain links TRBV15 with TRBJ2-7; 7 nucleotides agree with TRBD1. Looked up from germline, CDR1 is LNHNV and CDR2 is YYDKDF (reference sequence). V dropped 0 bases and J dropped 5; count of bases not matched to a gene: 10. The CDR3 has 16 amino acids. The CDR3 region is CATSRDPRGLGDEQYF. The CDR3 nucleotides are TGTGCCACCAGCAGAGATCCGAGGGGGCTGGGCGACGAGCAGTACTTC.

This chain uses TRBV10-3 with TRBJ2-7, with D possibly matching TRBD2 (6 bases). CDR3 length: 15 amino acids. The germline gives CDR1 ENHRY, CDR2 SYGVKD. Trimming stripped 3 bases from V and 2 bases from J, with 14 bases between. CDR3 coding DNA: TGTGCCATCAGTGAAGGGAGCGGGTTCACCTACGAGCAGTACTTC. Protein sequence: CAISEGSGFTYEQYF.

The chain employs TRBV2 and TRBJ1-3; D gene uncertain. The CDR3 is 14 residues long. The germline V gene has CDR1 SNHLY and CDR2 FYNNEI. V was clipped by 11 bases and J by 0 bases, with 14 bases between them. CDR3 sequence (DNA): TGTGCCTGCACAGTACTCGTCTCTGGAAACACCATATATTTT. Translation: CACTVLVSGNTIYF. The whole variable domain, remainder taken from reference TRBV2 and TRBJ1-3, is EPEVTQTPSHQVTQMGQEVILRCVPISNHLYFYWYRQILGQKVEFLVSFYNNEISEKSEIFDDQFSVERPDGSNFTLKIRSTKLEDSAMYFCACTVLVSGNTIYFGEGSWLTVV.

The chain combines TRBV6-5 with TRBJ2-1, with 8 nucleotides matching TRBD1. Germline CDR1 MNHEY, CDR2 SVGAGI. The V and J ends lost 6 bases and 6 bases, in that order; junction bases with no gene match: 10. There are 15 residues in the CDR3. This CDR3 is CASSRGPDPSNEQFF. CDR3 nucleotides: TGTGCCAGCAGCAGGGGGCCGGACCCGTCCAATGAGCAGTTCTTC.

The chain joins TRBV6-5 to TRBJ2-3; TRBD2 matches 11 bases. The CDR3 spans 16 residues. Germline V gene data show CDR1 as MNHEY and CDR2 as SVGAGI. Trimming took 4 bases from V and 2 from J; bases not matched to a gene: 5. The CDR3 region is CASSSALAGATDTQYF. In DNA form, the CDR3 reads TGTGCCAGCAGTTCCGCACTAGCGGGGGCCACAGATACGCAGTATTTT.

The chain combines TRBV30 with TRBJ2-5; the D gene is possibly TRBD2 (5 bases). CDR1 is GTSNPN, CDR2 SVGIG, per germline (reference sequence). The V gene lost 5 bases and the J gene lost 4 bases, with 11 bases spanning the gap. The CDR3 runs 12 residues. The CDR3, as DNA: TGTGCCTGGGGGAGTTCGCGAGAGACCCAGTACTTC. It is translated as CAWGSSRETQYF.